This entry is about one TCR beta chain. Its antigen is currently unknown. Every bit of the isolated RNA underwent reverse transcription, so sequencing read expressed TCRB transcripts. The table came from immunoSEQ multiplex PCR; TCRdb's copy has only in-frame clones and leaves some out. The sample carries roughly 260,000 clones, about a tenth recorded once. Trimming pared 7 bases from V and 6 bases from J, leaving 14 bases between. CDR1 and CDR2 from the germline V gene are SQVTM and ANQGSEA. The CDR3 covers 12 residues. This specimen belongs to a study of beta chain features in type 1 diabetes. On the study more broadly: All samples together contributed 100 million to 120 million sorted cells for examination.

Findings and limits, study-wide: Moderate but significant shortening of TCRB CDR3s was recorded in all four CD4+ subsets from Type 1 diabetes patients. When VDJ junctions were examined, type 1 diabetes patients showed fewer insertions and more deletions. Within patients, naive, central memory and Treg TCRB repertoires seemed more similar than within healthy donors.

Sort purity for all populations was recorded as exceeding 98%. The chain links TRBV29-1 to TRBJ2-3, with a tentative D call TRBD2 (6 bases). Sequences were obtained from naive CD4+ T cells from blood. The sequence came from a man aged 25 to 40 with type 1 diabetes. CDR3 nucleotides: TGCAGCGACGTTAGCGGAGACGATACGCAGTATTTT. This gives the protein CSDVSGDDTQYF.